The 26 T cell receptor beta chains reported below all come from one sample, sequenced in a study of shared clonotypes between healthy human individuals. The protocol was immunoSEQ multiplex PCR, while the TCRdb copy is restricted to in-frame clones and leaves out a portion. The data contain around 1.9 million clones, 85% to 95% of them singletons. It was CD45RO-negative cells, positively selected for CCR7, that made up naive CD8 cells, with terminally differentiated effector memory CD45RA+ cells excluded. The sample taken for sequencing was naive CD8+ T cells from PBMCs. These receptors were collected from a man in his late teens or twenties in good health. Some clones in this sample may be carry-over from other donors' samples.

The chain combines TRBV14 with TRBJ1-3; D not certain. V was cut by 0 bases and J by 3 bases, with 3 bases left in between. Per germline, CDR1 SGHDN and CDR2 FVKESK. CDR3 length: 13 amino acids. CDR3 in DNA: TGTGCCAGCAGCCAAGAAAGTGGAAACACCATATATTTT. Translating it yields CASSQESGNTIYF.

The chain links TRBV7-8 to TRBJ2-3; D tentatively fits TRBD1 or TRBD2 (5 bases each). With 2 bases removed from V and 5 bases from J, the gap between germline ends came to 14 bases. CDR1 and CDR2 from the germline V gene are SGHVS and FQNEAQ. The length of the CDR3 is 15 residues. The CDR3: CASSLNYAGGDTQYF. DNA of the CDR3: TGTGCCAGCAGCTTAAATTACGCTGGGGGAGATACGCAGTATTTT.

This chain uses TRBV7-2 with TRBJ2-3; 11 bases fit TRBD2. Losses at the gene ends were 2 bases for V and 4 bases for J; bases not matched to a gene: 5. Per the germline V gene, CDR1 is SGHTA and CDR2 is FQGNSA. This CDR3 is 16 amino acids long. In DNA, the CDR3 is TGTGCCAGCAGCTTATCGACTAGCGGGAACCCAGATACGCAGTATTTT. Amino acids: CASSLSTSGNPDTQYF.

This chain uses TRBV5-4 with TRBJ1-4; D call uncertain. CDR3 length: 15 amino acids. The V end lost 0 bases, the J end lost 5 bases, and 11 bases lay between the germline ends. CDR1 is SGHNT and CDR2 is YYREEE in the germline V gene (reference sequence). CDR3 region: CASSLAPLENEKLFF. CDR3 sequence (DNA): TGTGCCAGCAGCTTGGCTCCTTTAGAGAATGAAAAACTGTTTTTT.

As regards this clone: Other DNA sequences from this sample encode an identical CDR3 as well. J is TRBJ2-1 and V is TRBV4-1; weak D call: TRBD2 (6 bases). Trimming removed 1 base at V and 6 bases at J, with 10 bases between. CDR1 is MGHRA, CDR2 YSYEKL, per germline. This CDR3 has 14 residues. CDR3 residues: CASSQVSGSNEQFF. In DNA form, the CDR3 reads TGCGCCAGCAGCCAAGTTTCCGGGAGCAATGAGCAGTTCTTC.

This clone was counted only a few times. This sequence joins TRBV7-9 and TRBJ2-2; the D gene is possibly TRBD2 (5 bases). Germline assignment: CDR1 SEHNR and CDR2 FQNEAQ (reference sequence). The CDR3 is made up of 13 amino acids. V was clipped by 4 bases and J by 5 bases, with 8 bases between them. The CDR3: CASSSSGTGELFF. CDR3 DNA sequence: TGTGCCAGCAGCTCCAGCGGTACCGGGGAGCTGTTTTTT.

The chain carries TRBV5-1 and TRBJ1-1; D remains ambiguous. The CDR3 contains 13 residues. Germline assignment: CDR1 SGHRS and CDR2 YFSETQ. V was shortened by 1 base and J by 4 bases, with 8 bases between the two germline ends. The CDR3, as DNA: TGCGCCAGCAGCTTGTATATAGCCACTGAAGCTTTCTTT. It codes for CASSLYIATEAFF.

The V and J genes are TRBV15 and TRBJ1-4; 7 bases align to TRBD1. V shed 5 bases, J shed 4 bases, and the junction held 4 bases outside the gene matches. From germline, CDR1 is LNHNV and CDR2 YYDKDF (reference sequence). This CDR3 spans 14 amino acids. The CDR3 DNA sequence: TGTGCCACCAGCGAGAGGGACAGTAATGAAAAACTGTTTTTT. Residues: CATSERDSNEKLFF.

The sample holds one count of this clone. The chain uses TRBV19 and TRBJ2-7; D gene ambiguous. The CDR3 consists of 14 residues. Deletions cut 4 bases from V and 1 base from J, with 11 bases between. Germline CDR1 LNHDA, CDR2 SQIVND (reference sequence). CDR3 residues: CASSTLTPSYEQYF. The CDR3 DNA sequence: TGTGCCAGTAGTACCCTGACACCTTCCTACGAGCAGTACTTC.

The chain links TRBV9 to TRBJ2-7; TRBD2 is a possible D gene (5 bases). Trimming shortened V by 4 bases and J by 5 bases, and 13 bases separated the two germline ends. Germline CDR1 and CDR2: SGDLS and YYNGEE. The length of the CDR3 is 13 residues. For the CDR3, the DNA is TGTGCCAGCAGCCCTCAGCCGGGGAACGAGCAGTACTTC. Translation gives CASSPQPGNEQYF.

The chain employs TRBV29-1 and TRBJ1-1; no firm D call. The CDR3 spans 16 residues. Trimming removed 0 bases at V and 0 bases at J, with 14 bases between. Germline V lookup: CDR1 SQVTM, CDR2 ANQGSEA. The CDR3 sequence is CSVEDPTATMNTEAFF. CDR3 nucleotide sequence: TGCAGCGTTGAAGATCCCACAGCCACTATGAACACTGAAGCTTTCTTT. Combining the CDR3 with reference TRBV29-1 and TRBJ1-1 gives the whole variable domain SAVISQKPSRDICQRGTSLTIQCQVDSQVTMMFWYRQQPGQSLTLIATANQGSEATYESGFVIDKFPISRPNLTFSTLTVSNMSPEDSSIYLCSVEDPTATMNTEAFFGQGTRLTVV.

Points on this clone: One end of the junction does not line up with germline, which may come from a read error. CDR3 region: CASSLSHHETQYF. The CDR3 DNA follows: TGTGCCAGCAGTTTATCCCACCATGAGACCCAGTACTTC. The chain is built from TRBV27 and TRBJ2-5; D unresolved. Per the germline V gene, CDR1 is MNHEY and CDR2 is SMNVEV (reference sequence). CDR3 length: 13 amino acids.

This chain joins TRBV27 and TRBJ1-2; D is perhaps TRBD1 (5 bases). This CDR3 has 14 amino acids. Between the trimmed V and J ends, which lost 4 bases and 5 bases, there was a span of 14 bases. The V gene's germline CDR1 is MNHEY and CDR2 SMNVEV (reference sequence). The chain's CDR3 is CASSSQKGWYGYTF. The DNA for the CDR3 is TGTGCCAGCAGTTCCCAAAAGGGGTGGTATGGCTACACCTTC.

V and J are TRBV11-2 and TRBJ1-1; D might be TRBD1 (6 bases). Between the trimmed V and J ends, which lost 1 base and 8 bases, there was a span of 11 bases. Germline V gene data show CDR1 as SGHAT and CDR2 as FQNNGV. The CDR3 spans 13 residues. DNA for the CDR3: TGTGCCAGCAGCTTAGGTACAGGGTCGGAAGCTTTCTTT. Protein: CASSLGTGSEAFF. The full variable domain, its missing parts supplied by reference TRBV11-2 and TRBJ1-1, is EAGVAQSPRYKIIEKRQSVAFWCNPISGHATLYWYQQILGQGPKLLIQFQNNGVVDDSQLPKDRFSAERLKGVDSTLKIQPAKLEDSAVYLCASSLGTGSEAFFGQGTRLTVV.

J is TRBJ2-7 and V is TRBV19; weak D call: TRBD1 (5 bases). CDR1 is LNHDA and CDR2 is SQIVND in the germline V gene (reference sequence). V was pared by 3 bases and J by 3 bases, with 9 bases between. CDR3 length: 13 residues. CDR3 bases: TGTGCCAGTAGTATCAGCAGGGTCTACGAGCAGTACTTC. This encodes CASSISRVYEQYF. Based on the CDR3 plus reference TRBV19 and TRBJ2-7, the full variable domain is DGGITQSPKYLFRKEGQNVTLSCEQNLNHDAMYWYRQDPGQGLRLIYYSQIVNDFQKGDIAEGYSVSREKKESFPLTVTSAQKNPTAFYLCASSISRVYEQYFGPGTRLTVT.

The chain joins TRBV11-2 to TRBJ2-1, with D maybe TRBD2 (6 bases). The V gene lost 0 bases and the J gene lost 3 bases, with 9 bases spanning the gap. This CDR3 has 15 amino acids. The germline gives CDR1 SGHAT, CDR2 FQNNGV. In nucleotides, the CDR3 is TGTGCCAGCAGCTTAGATTGGAGGGACTACAATGAGCAGTTCTTC. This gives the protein CASSLDWRDYNEQFF. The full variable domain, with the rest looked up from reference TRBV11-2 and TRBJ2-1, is EAGVAQSPRYKIIEKRQSVAFWCNPISGHATLYWYQQILGQGPKLLIQFQNNGVVDDSQLPKDRFSAERLKGVDSTLKIQPAKLEDSAVYLCASSLDWRDYNEQFFGPGTRLTVL.

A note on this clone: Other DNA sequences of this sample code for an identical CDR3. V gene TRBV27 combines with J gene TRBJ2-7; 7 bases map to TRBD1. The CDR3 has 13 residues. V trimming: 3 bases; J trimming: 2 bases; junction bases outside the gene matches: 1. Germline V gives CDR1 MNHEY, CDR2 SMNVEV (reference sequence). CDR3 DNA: TGTGCCAGCAGTTTTACAGGGGCCTACGAGCAGTACTTC. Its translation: CASSFTGAYEQYF.

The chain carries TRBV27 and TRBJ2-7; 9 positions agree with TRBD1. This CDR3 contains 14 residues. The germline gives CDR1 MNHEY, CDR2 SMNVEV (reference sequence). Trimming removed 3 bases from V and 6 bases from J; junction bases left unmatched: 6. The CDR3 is CASSFTGTGSEQYF. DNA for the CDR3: TGTGCCAGCAGTTTTACCGGGACAGGGAGCGAGCAGTACTTC.

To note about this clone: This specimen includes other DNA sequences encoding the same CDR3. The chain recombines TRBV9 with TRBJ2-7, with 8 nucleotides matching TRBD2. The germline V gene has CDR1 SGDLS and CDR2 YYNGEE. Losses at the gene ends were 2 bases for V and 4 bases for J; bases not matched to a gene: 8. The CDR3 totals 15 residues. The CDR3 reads CASSVGSGAAYEQYF. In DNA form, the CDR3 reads TGTGCCAGCAGCGTGGGTAGCGGGGCGGCTTACGAGCAGTACTTC. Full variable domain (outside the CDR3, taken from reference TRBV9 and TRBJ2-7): DSGVTQTPKHLITATGQRVTLRCSPRSGDLSVYWYQQSLDQGLQFLIQYYNGEERAKGNILERFSAQQFPDLHSELNLSSLELGDSALYFCASSVGSGAAYEQYFGPGTRLTVT.

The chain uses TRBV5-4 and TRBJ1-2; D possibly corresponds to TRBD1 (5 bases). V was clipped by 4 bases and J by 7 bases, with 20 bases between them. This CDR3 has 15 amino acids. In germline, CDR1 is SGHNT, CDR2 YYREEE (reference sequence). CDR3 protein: CASSARDPKWGGYTF. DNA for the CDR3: TGTGCCAGCAGCGCCCGGGACCCCAAATGGGGTGGCTACACCTTC.

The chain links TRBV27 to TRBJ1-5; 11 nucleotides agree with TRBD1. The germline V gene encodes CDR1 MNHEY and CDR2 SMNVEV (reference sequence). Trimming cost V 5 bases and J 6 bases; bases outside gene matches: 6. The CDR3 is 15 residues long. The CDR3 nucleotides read TGTGCCAGCAGTCCGTGGACAGGGGGCGGTCAGCCCCAGCATTTT. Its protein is CASSPWTGGGQPQHF.

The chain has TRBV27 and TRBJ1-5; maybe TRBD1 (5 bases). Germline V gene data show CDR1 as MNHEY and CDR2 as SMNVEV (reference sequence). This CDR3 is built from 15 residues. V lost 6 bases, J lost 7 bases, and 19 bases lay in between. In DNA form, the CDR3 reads TGTGCCAGCAGCCGAGACAGTTCCTCCCGGCAGCCCCAGCATTTT. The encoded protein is CASSRDSSSRQPQHF.

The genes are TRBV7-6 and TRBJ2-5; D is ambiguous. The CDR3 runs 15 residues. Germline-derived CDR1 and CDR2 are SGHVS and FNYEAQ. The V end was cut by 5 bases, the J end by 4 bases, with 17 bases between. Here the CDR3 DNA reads TGTGCCAGCAGCCCGACCCGGTTGCCCCGAGAGACCCAGTACTTC. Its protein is CASSPTRLPRETQYF.

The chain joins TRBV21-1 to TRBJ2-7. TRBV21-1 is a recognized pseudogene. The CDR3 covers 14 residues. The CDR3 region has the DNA TGTGCCATCCACGACCCGGACGGGTCCTACGAGCAGTACTTC. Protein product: CAIHDPDGSYEQYF.

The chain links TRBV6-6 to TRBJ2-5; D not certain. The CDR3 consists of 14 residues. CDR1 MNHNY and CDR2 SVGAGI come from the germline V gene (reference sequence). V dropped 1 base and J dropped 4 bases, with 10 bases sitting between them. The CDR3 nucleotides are TGTGCCAGCAGTTACTTAAAGGGTGGAGAGACCCAGTACTTC. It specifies CASSYLKGGETQYF.

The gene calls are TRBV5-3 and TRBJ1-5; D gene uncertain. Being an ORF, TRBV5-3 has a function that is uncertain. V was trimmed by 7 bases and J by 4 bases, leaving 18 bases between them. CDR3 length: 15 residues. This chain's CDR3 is CARATPRACNQPQHF. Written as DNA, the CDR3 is TGTGCCAGAGCTACCCCCCGGGCATGTAATCAGCCCCAGCATTTT.